The rows below give T cell receptor beta chains drawn from one sample of a study of T cell responses to AZD1222 COVID-19 vaccine. Using immunoSEQ multiplex PCR, the repertoire was profiled, and TCRdb retains in-frame clones only, with some absent. The sample includes about 150,000 clones, 90% of them seen just once. Sequenced material: peripheral blood, taken 28 days after the second AZD1222 dose. These receptors all come from an adult who received the AZD1222 COVID-19 vaccine. The CDR3 runs from the conserved cysteine through the conserved F or W. A D gene is named only where the DNA matches it firmly. Clone sizes are given selectively: once, few, many, or a class where the clone is expanded.

CDR3	DNA	J	D	V	size
CASSLGLQFYNSPLHF	TGTGCCAGCAGCTTAGGACTTCAGTTTTATAATTCACCCCTCCACTTT	TRBJ1-6	.	TRBV7-2	.
CASSEPRTGPQPDQPQHF	TGTGCCAGCAGTGAACCTCGGACAGGGCCACAGCCGGATCAGCCCCAGCATTTT	TRBJ1-5	TRBD1	TRBV6-1	.
CASSFTSGKSSYNEQFF	TGCGCCAGCAGCTTCACTAGCGGGAAGAGCTCCTACAATGAGCAGTTCTTC	TRBJ2-1	TRBD2	TRBV5-1	.
CASSLQITSGSQNIQYF	TGTGCCAGCAGCTTACAGATCACGAGCGGGAGCCAAAACATTCAGTACTTC	TRBJ2-4	TRBD2	TRBV5-5	.
CASSPLAREMTYEQYF	TGCGCCAGCAGCCCCCTTGCCCGGGAGATGACCTACGAGCAGTACTTC	TRBJ2-7	.	TRBV5-1	.
CASSLVFTGELFF	TGTGCCAGCAGCCTCGTTTTCACCGGGGAGCTGTTTTTT	TRBJ2-2	.	TRBV11-2	.
CASDSGTGGAGELFF	TGTGCCAGTGACTCGGGGACAGGGGGTGCCGGGGAGCTGTTTTTT	TRBJ2-2	TRBD1	TRBV19	.
CASSLPSNTEAFF	TGTGCCAGCAGTTTACCGAGTAACACTGAAGCTTTCTTT	TRBJ1-1	.	TRBV28	.
CASSLGVPLYNEQFF	TGTGCCAGCAGCTTAGGAGTGCCCCTCTACAATGAGCAGTTCTTC	TRBJ2-1	.	TRBV13	.
CAISGDRTPSNQPQHF	TGTGCCATCAGTGGGGACAGGACCCCGAGCAATCAGCCCCAGCATTTT	TRBJ1-5	TRBD1	TRBV10-3	once
CASSPQGEGTNSPLHF	TGTGCCAGCAGCCCCCAGGGGGAGGGCACTAATTCACCCCTCCACTTT	TRBJ1-6	TRBD1	TRBV7-6	.
CASSLGVEETQYF	TGCGCCAGCAGCTTGGGAGTTGAGGAGACCCAGTACTTC	TRBJ2-5	.	TRBV5-1	.
CASKTDRYYGYTF	TGTGCCAGCAAAACCGACAGGTACTATGGCTACACCTTC	TRBJ1-2	.	TRBV28	.
CASTLRQGGNQPQHF	TGTGCCAGCACCCTCCGCCAGGGGGGCAATCAGCCCCAGCATTTT	TRBJ1-5	TRBD1	TRBV7-8	once
CASSEDTGTDTQYF	TGTGCCAGCAGTGAAGATACAGGGACAGATACGCAGTATTTT	TRBJ2-3	.	TRBV6-1	.
CASRFTLKTGWSTEAFF	TGCGCCAGCAGATTTACATTAAAGACAGGGTGGAGCACTGAAGCTTTCTTT	TRBJ1-1	TRBD1	TRBV5-1	.
CASSLDRVTEAFF	TGTGCCAGCAGCTTAGACAGGGTCACTGAAGCTTTCTTT	TRBJ1-1	.	TRBV7-2	.
CAISTGGLKPQHF	TGTGCCATTTCAACCGGGGGTTTGAAGCCCCAGCATTTT	TRBJ1-5	.	TRBV7-9	.
CASSVRTEGSPLHF	TGTGCCAGCAGCGTAAGGACAGAGGGATCACCCCTCCACTTT	TRBJ1-6	.	TRBV9	.
CAWNLGVGNQPQHF	TGTGCCTGGAACTTGGGTGTTGGCAATCAGCCCCAGCATTTT	TRBJ1-5	.	TRBV30	.
CASTFSYNEQFF	TGTGCCAGCACCTTCTCCTACAATGAGCAGTTCTTC	TRBJ2-1	.	TRBV12-3/TRBV12-4	.
CASLSSGNKNIQYF	TGTGCCAGCCTCTCGTCAGGTAACAAAAACATTCAGTACTTC	TRBJ2-4	.	TRBV19	.
CASRPPGGNYGGELFF	TGTGCCAGCAGACCCCCCGGGGGGAATTATGGCGGGGAGCTGTTTTTT	TRBJ2-2	TRBD2	TRBV7-2	once
CASKSGETGELFF	TGTGCCAGCAAAAGCGGGGAGACCGGGGAGCTGTTTTTT	TRBJ2-2	TRBD2	TRBV2	.
CAWSEGTGDYEQYF	TGTGCCTGGAGTGAAGGGACAGGGGACTACGAGCAGTACTTC	TRBJ2-7	TRBD1	TRBV30	.
CASSLQGSDGYTF	TGTGCCAGCAGCCTACAGGGTTCTGATGGCTACACCTTC	TRBJ1-2	.	TRBV7-9	.
CATSSLRDSRTDTQYF	TGTGCCACCAGCAGCCTCCGGGACAGTCGAACAGATACGCAGTATTTT	TRBJ2-3	TRBD1	TRBV15	.
CASSLPPGGASKNIQYF	TGTGCCAGCTCATTGCCTCCCGGCGGGGCCTCCAAAAACATTCAGTACTTC	TRBJ2-4	.	TRBV18	.
CASSPRRNTEAFF	TGTGCCAGCAGTCCCCGGAGGAACACTGAAGCTTTCTTT	TRBJ1-1	.	TRBV28	once
CASMGRGLRTEAFF	TGTGCCAGCATGGGGCGGGGGCTTAGGACTGAAGCTTTCTTT	TRBJ1-1	.	TRBV5-6	.
CASRKGDTGELFF	TGCGCCAGCCGCAAGGGGGACACCGGGGAGCTGTTTTTT	TRBJ2-2	.	TRBV5-1	.
CASSLSIGGDSYEQYF	TGTGCCAGCAGCTTAAGTATCGGGGGGGATTCCTACGAGCAGTACTTC	TRBJ2-7	TRBD2	TRBV11-2	.
CASSLMWARVNTEAFF	TGTGCCAGCAGTTTAATGTGGGCGCGAGTGAACACTGAAGCTTTCTTT	TRBJ1-1	.	TRBV27	.
CASVGGPGSGNTIYF	TGTGCCAGCGTTGGGGGGCCGGGCTCTGGAAACACCATATATTTT	TRBJ1-3	.	TRBV2	.
CASSPTAGGGYGYTF	TGTGCCAGCAGTCCTACCGCGGGAGGAGGCTATGGCTACACCTTC	TRBJ1-2	.	TRBV11-2	.
CASSPRGGSGGLGQFF	TGTGCCAGCAGTCCCCGGGGGGGTAGCGGGGGCCTGGGGCAGTTCTTC	TRBJ2-1	TRBD2	TRBV6-6	.
CSASWGINQPQHF	TGCAGTGCTAGTTGGGGGATCAATCAGCCCCAGCATTTT	TRBJ1-5	.	TRBV20-1	.
CASSARGAPGNQPQHF	TGTGCCAGCAGTGCCCGGGGGGCGCCGGGCAATCAGCCCCAGCATTTT	TRBJ1-5	.	TRBV28	.
CASSLTGLTSTDTQYF	TGTGCCAGCAGTTTAACGGGACTAACTAGCACAGATACGCAGTATTTT	TRBJ2-3	TRBD2	TRBV27	.
CASSFGADTEAFF	TGCGCCAGCAGCTTCGGGGCTGACACTGAAGCTTTCTTT	TRBJ1-1	.	TRBV5-1	.
CASSLQDPNGYTF	TGTGCCAGCAGCTTGCAGGACCCCAATGGCTACACCTTC	TRBJ1-2	.	TRBV5-5	.
CASSLADFEELFF	TGCGCCAGCAGCTTGGCCGATTTTGAAGAACTGTTTTTT	TRBJ1-4	.	TRBV5-1	.
CASSGRDRASYEQYF	TGTGCCAGCAGCGGCCGGGACAGGGCTTCCTACGAGCAGTACTTC	TRBJ2-7	TRBD1	TRBV3-1/TRBV3-2	.
CASRKQGARYEQYF	TGTGCCAGCAGGAAACAGGGGGCTCGGTACGAGCAGTACTTC	TRBJ2-7	TRBD1	TRBV6-5	once
CASSEFRVRTEAFF	TGTGCCAGCAGTGAGTTCCGCGTAAGGACTGAAGCTTTCTTT	TRBJ1-1	.	TRBV6-1	.
CASSLAQSVKDTQYF	TGTGCCAGCAGCTTAGCCCAGTCGGTGAAAGATACGCAGTATTTT	TRBJ2-3	.	TRBV7-9	.
CASSQDPASGGQETQYF	TGTGCCAGCAGCCAAGATCCCGCTAGCGGGGGACAAGAGACCCAGTACTTC	TRBJ2-5	TRBD2	TRBV4-2	.
CASSSGTARGINEKLFF	TGCGCCAGCAGCTCTGGGACGGCAAGGGGCATTAATGAAAAACTGTTTTTT	TRBJ1-4	.	TRBV5-1	.
CSVGGYTF	TGCAGCGTTGGTGGCTACACCTTC	TRBJ1-2	.	TRBV29-1	.
CASSKRAGRVDVSNQPQHF	TGTGCCAGCAGCAAGAGGGCCGGGAGAGTTGATGTTAGCAATCAGCCCCAGCATTTT	TRBJ1-5	.	TRBV5-6	.
CASSQHGSGSYNEQFF	TGTGCCAGCAGCCAACACGGTAGCGGGAGCTACAATGAGCAGTTCTTC	TRBJ2-1	TRBD2	TRBV7-2	.
CASSIPGSYGYTF	TGTGCCAGTAGTATCCCGGGAAGCTATGGCTACACCTTC	TRBJ1-2	.	TRBV19	.
CASSIVGEETQYF	TGTGCCAGTAGTATAGTCGGGGAAGAGACCCAGTACTTC	TRBJ2-5	.	TRBV19	.
CASSWTSGMDNEQFF	TGTGCCAGCAGCTGGACTAGCGGGATGGACAATGAGCAGTTCTTC	TRBJ2-1	TRBD2	TRBV9	.
CASSSYEGGGLAYEQYF	TGTGCCAGCAGCTCGTACGAAGGGGGCGGGCTGGCCTACGAGCAGTACTTC	TRBJ2-7	TRBD1	TRBV13	.
CASSLLGTSPYEQYF	TGTGCCAGCAGCCTCTTAGGGACCTCCCCCTACGAGCAGTACTTC	TRBJ2-7	.	TRBV13	.
CASSPTTFPGELFF	TGTGCCAGCTCACCAACCACTTTCCCCGGGGAGCTGTTTTTT	TRBJ2-2	.	TRBV18	.